The clone carrying this T cell receptor beta chain was recorded only once. This record belongs to a study of blood T cells in healthy people across ages. Study-wide background: Researchers report that template switching captured about one barcoded beta molecule per two T cells.

With a J-beta primer mix and a sample-barcoded 5' primer, a second PCR ran about 6 to 11 cycles. MiXCR was run by TCRdb on the 5' RACE reads, yielding one entry per CDR3 protein. Among some 560,000 distinct CDR3 sequences listed, about 26% were seen once. J gave up 7 bases and V 7 bases, and 6 bases lay outside the gene matches. CDR1 is SQVTM, CDR2 ANQGSEA, per germline. This CDR3 is 12 amino acids long. Those donating, healthy Caucasian individuals from Russia, were aged about 6 to 95. These data also featured in a second study, about T cells of mothers and their children. Per that paper: Thymic selection shapes TCR recombination output in related pairs, and it does so similarly in unrelated pairs. Slightly higher overlap, not significant, was seen in related mother-child pairs than in unrelated pairs.

V gene TRBV29-1 combines with J gene TRBJ1-2, with 10 positions matching TRBD1. Sample: blood. This clonotype was sampled from a boy aged 2-9 years in good health. DNA for the CDR3: TGCAGCGCCGGGACAGGGGATTCTGGCTACACCTTC. It is translated as CSAGTGDSGYTF.